Listed here are 8 T cell receptor beta chains from one sample, sequenced in a study of blood T cell repertoires in COVID-19. The protocol was immunoSEQ multiplex PCR, while the TCRdb copy is restricted to in-frame clones and leaves out a portion. The data hold 150,000 to 200,000 clones, with about 88% observed a single time. Input material: peripheral blood. These receptors all stem from a man aged 40-49 years with active or convalescent COVID-19.

J is TRBJ1-4 and V is TRBV9; weak D call: TRBD1 (6 bases). The CDR3 is 16 residues long. Germline CDR1 and CDR2: SGDLS and YYNGEE. The V and J ends lost 3 bases and 7 bases respectively, with 19 bases between them. The CDR3 DNA reads TGTGCCAGCAGCGAGGGGCCCGGGGGGGGCAGTGAAAAACTGTTTTTT. Protein: CASSEGPGGGSEKLFF. Using reference TRBV9 and TRBJ1-4 for the parts outside the CDR3, the full variable domain is DSGVTQTPKHLITATGQRVTLRCSPRSGDLSVYWYQQSLDQGLQFLIQYYNGEERAKGNILERFSAQQFPDLHSELNLSSLELGDSALYFCASSEGPGGGSEKLFFGSGTQLSVL.

CDR3 nucleotide sequence: TGTGCCAGCAGCCAAGGGAACAGGGTAAACTCATACACCGGGGAGCTGTTTTTT. This translates into CASSQGNRVNSYTGELFF. The V call is TRBV4-2, the J call TRBJ2-2, with D possibly matching TRBD1 (6 bases). V was clipped by 1 base and J by 3 bases, with 18 bases between them. The CDR3 runs to 18 residues. Germline loops: CDR1 LGHNA, CDR2 YNFKEQ.

This clone was picked up a small number of times. The gene calls are TRBV28 and TRBJ1-2; 7 bases fit TRBD1. Germline V CDR1 and CDR2: MDHEN, SYDVKM. The CDR3 spans 15 residues. The J segment lost 1 base and the V segment lost 5 bases, leaving 7 bases of the junction unmatched. CDR3 bases: TGTGCCAGCAGTACGGGGACAGCAGTTAACTATGGCTACACCTTC. It yields the protein CASSTGTAVNYGYTF.

The rearrangement uses TRBV11-2 and TRBJ1-2, with D possibly TRBD1 on 5 matching bases. Germline lookup yields CDR1 SGHAT and CDR2 FQNNGV. CDR3 length equals 14 residues. V lost 2 bases and J 4 bases, leaving 11 bases between the germline ends. CDR3 amino acids: CASSLWQGIYGYTF. CDR3 nucleotide sequence: TGTGCCAGCAGCTTATGGCAGGGCATCTATGGCTACACCTTC.

V and J are TRBV5-4 and TRBJ1-1; tentatively, D is TRBD1 (5 bases). Germline V lookup: CDR1 SGHNT, CDR2 YYREEE (reference sequence). Trimming stripped 1 base from V and 5 bases from J, with 18 bases between. The CDR3 contains 16 residues. CDR3 in DNA: TGTGCCAGCAGCTTGCGCGGGGGAGGTGCTCGGACTGAAGCTTTCTTT. Protein product: CASSLRGGGARTEAFF.

The V and J genes are TRBV7-6 and TRBJ2-7; perhaps TRBD2 as D (6 bases). The CDR3 is 16 amino acids. Germline V lookup: CDR1 SGHVS, CDR2 FNYEAQ. V was pared by 1 base and J by 0 bases, with 13 bases between. CDR3 residues: CASSLVGAGSSYEQYF. The CDR3 nucleotides read TGTGCCAGCAGCTTAGTAGGGGCGGGATCCTCCTACGAGCAGTACTTC.

The chain employs TRBV6-1 and TRBJ2-2, with D perhaps matching TRBD1 (5 bases). The V end was cut by 2 bases, the J end by 2 bases, with 9 bases between. The V gene's germline CDR1 is MNHNS and CDR2 SASEGT. The CDR3 contains 15 residues. Here the CDR3 reads CASSENTGNTGELFF. CDR3 DNA: TGTGCCAGCAGTGAAAACACAGGAAACACCGGGGAGCTGTTTTTT.

The chain carries TRBV27 and TRBJ2-7; D might be TRBD2 (6 bases). This CDR3 spans 13 amino acids. The V end lost 8 bases, the J end lost 2 bases, and 13 bases lay between the germline ends. Per germline, CDR1 MNHEY and CDR2 SMNVEV (reference sequence). The CDR3 spells CASRRDGPYEQYF. CDR3 nucleotide sequence: TGTGCCAGCCGGAGGGACGGTCCCTACGAGCAGTACTTC.